This is a list of T cell receptor beta chains from one sample in a study of blood T cell repertoires in COVID-19. Assay: immunoSEQ multiplex PCR; the TCRdb copy retains only in-frame clones and omits some. This table has some 300,000 clones, approximately 89% appearing once. The sequenced material came from peripheral blood. The receptors were gathered from a woman aged 25 to 45 who had recovered from COVID-19. Each CDR3 is given with its conserved first and last residue. Each record gives: D gene, V gene, J gene, clone size, CDR3 DNA, CDR3 protein. The D gene is left open where the match is weak. Clone size appears in some rows only: once, few, many, or a class for an expanded clone.

-	TRBV9	TRBJ2-1	-	TGTGCCAGCAGCGTTTATGACACAGACAATGAGCAGTTCTTC	CASSVYDTDNEQFF
-	TRBV5-1	TRBJ2-5	-	TGCGCCAGCAGCTTGGGGTCAGGATTCCAAGAGACCCAGTACTTC	CASSLGSGFQETQYF
TRBD2	TRBV18	TRBJ2-1	-	TGTGCCAGCTCACCACCGTCCAGCGGGGGGGGTCCAGGTGAGCAGTTCTTC	CASSPPSSGGGPGEQFF
-	TRBV29-1	TRBJ2-5	-	TGCAGCGTTGAGTCGGGCCGAGGGGAGACCCAGTACTTC	CSVESGRGETQYF
-	TRBV6-5	TRBJ1-1	-	TGTGCCAGCAGCCCGGTAGGACAGACGAACACTGAAGCTTTCTTT	CASSPVGQTNTEAFF
TRBD1	TRBV5-1	TRBJ1-1	-	TGCGCCAGCAGCCTGACAGGGTTTTCTGAAGCTTTCTTT	CASSLTGFSEAFF
TRBD1	TRBV3-1/TRBV3-2	TRBJ1-2	-	TGTGCCAGCAGCACACATCCCGGGACAGGGACCTATGGCTACACCTTC	CASSTHPGTGTYGYTF
TRBD2	TRBV6-4	TRBJ2-2	-	TGTGCCAGCAGCGTACTAGCGGGGGGCACCGGGGAGCTGTTTTTT	CASSVLAGGTGELFF
TRBD2	TRBV4-2	TRBJ2-3	-	TGTGCCAGCAGCTCTTCTCTAGCGGGGGCCCCATACTACACAGATACGCAGTATTTT	CASSSSLAGAPYYTDTQYF
TRBD2	TRBV30	TRBJ2-1	-	TGTGCCAGAGATCGTGGACTAGCGGGGGGGTACCCGAACAATGAGCAGTTCTTC	CARDRGLAGGYPNNEQFF
TRBD1	TRBV5-1	TRBJ1-5	few	TGCGCCAGCAGCTTGGACGGGACAGCTAGTCAGCCCCAGCATTTT	CASSLDGTASQPQHF
-	TRBV19	TRBJ1-5	-	TGTGCCAGTAGTAAGGGCGGGACGCTTAATCAGCCCCAGCATTTT	CASSKGGTLNQPQHF
-	TRBV2	TRBJ2-5	-	TGTGCCAGCAGTCCCGAGGCTGGCGAGACCCAGTACTTC	CASSPEAGETQYF
-	TRBV6-5	TRBJ1-1	-	TGTGCCAGCAACCCAACAGGGAGGGACACTGAAGCTTTCTTT	CASNPTGRDTEAFF
-	TRBV19	TRBJ1-3	once	TGTGCCAGTACCCCCGGGGGTCTAGACAACACCATATATTTT	CASTPGGLDNTIYF
-	TRBV19	TRBJ2-7	-	TGTGCCAGTAGTATGTGGGGGGAGAGCTACGAGCAGTACTTC	CASSMWGESYEQYF
-	TRBV7-2	TRBJ2-4	-	TGTGCCAGCAGCCCTCCAGGGGTTCGTGACATTCAGTACTTC	CASSPPGVRDIQYF
TRBD1	TRBV2	TRBJ1-6	-	TGTGCCAGCAGGGAACGTTGGGACAGGGGGACACCCCTCCACTTT	CASRERWDRGTPLHF
TRBD1	TRBV15	TRBJ2-1	-	TGTGCCACCAGCAGAGATGCCGGGACAGGGGGGAATGAGCAGTTCTTC	CATSRDAGTGGNEQFF
-	TRBV7-8	TRBJ1-1	few	TGTGCCAGCAGCGCATGGACAGCCGGCACTGAAGCTTTCTTT	CASSAWTAGTEAFF
-	TRBV4-1	TRBJ2-7	-	TGCGCCAGCAGCCAACCCTCAGGACAGTACGAGCAGTACTTC	CASSQPSGQYEQYF
-	TRBV4-2	TRBJ1-1	few	TGTGCCAGCAGCCGGGACACAGGGATCGGTGAAGCTTTCTTT	CASSRDTGIGEAFF
-	TRBV6-1	TRBJ2-5	-	TGTGCCAGCAGTGAAGAGAGGACCCAGTACTTC	CASSEERTQYF
-	TRBV9	TRBJ2-2	few	TGTGCCAGCAGCCCCCTGACGGGGTCCGGGGAGCTGTTTTTT	CASSPLTGSGELFF
-	TRBV3-1/TRBV3-2	TRBJ1-3	-	TGTGCCAGCAGCCCCTCAATAGTAAACACCATATATTTT	CASSPSIVNTIYF
TRBD1	TRBV28	TRBJ1-2	-	TGTGCCAGCAGTTCGAGGGGGCGCAACTATGGCTACACCTTC	CASSSRGRNYGYTF
-	TRBV7-4	TRBJ2-5	-	TGTGCCAGCAGCCCTCGGACAGAAGAGACCCAGTACTTC	CASSPRTEETQYF
-	TRBV2	TRBJ2-2	-	TGTGCCACCCGGGATTCGAACACCGGGGAGCTGTTTTTT	CATRDSNTGELFF
-	TRBV28	TRBJ1-4	-	TGTGCCAGCAGTTTCACGGCAACTAATGAAAAACTGTTTTTT	CASSFTATNEKLFF
-	TRBV22-1	TRBJ2-6	-	TGTCCTGTGAGTGTAGGGGGAAAGCGAACAAGTCGTGCCAACGTCCTGACTTTC	CPVSVGGKRTSRANVLTF
-	TRBV27	TRBJ1-6	-	TGTGCCAGCAGTTTCCAGGGCCCTAGCTCCTATAATTCACCCCTCCACTTT	CASSFQGPSSYNSPLHF
TRBD1	TRBV9	TRBJ1-2	-	TGTGCCAGCAGCGTTGGGCAGGGGGGCTATGGCTACACCTTC	CASSVGQGGYGYTF
TRBD2	TRBV9	TRBJ2-3	-	TGTGCCAGCAGCCCACATAGCGGGAACACAGATACGCAGTATTTT	CASSPHSGNTDTQYF
-	TRBV28	TRBJ2-5	-	TGTGCCAGCAGTAGGACACCGCGGGAGACCCAGTACTTC	CASSRTPRETQYF
-	TRBV9	TRBJ1-1	-	TGTGCCAGCACCCCGGGGGGGGCTTTGAACACTGAAGCTTTCTTT	CASTPGGALNTEAFF
-	TRBV5-1	TRBJ2-1	-	TGCGCCAGCAGCTTGGTGGCACCCGATGAGCAGTTCTTC	CASSLVAPDEQFF
TRBD1	TRBV5-1	TRBJ2-1	-	TGCGCCAGCAGCTTGGACGGACAGGGCTACAATGAGCAGTTCTTC	CASSLDGQGYNEQFF
TRBD1	TRBV15	TRBJ1-3	-	TGTGCCACCAGCAGAGTCGCTAGGACAGGGGGAAACACCATATATTTT	CATSRVARTGGNTIYF
-	TRBV2	TRBJ1-1	once	TGTGCCAGCAGGCGGCTATGGAACACTGAAGCTTTCTTT	CASRRLWNTEAFF
TRBD1	TRBV5-1	TRBJ1-2	-	TGCGCCAGCAGCTTGAAGGGACAGGGGGCCAACTATGGCTACACCTTC	CASSLKGQGANYGYTF
TRBD2	TRBV7-3	TRBJ2-5	-	TGTGCCAGCAGCAGTGCGGGGGGGCAGGAGACCCAGTACTTC	CASSSAGGQETQYF
TRBD2	TRBV6-2/TRBV6-3	TRBJ2-3	-	TGTGCCAGCAGCCAGAGGCCTCGGGGGGGCCTTGGCACAGATACGCAGTATTTT	CASSQRPRGGLGTDTQYF
-	TRBV28	TRBJ1-2	-	TGTGCCAGCAGTTCAGGCGGGACGGCGAACTATGGCTACACCTTC	CASSSGGTANYGYTF
TRBD1	TRBV16	TRBJ2-1	-	TGTGCCAGCATCCCTACTTCTGGGACAGACAGGGGGCAGTTCTTC	CASIPTSGTDRGQFF
-	TRBV29-1	TRBJ1-1	-	TGCAGCTCCAGGACATTCCCGAACACTGAAGCTTTCTTT	CSSRTFPNTEAFF
TRBD2	TRBV6-1	TRBJ2-3	-	TGTGCCAGCAGTGAATGGGGCGGGGGGATTCGAAATACGCAGTATTTT	CASSEWGGGIRNTQYF
-	TRBV7-2	TRBJ1-1	-	TGTGCCAGCAGCCACTCCACGACAGGAACGCTTCTCGAAGCTTTCTTT	CASSHSTTGTLLEAFF
-	TRBV6-5	TRBJ2-5	-	TGTGCCAGCAGTTACGTGCTAGCCGGGACCCAGTACTTC	CASSYVLAGTQYF
TRBD2	TRBV18	TRBJ2-2	once	TGTGCCAGCTCACCCGGACTAGCGGGGAACACCGGGGAGCTGTTTTTT	CASSPGLAGNTGELFF
TRBD1	TRBV29-1	TRBJ2-7	-	TGCAGCGGAGGGACAGGGGGCTACGAGCAGTACTTC	CSGGTGGYEQYF
-	TRBV7-8	TRBJ1-4	-	TGTGCCAGCAGCTTCGGGACAACTAATGAAAAACTGTTTTTT	CASSFGTTNEKLFF
-	TRBV30	TRBJ1-4	-	TGTGCCTGGGGGGGACATCGTTCCGAAAAACTGTTTTTT	CAWGGHRSEKLFF